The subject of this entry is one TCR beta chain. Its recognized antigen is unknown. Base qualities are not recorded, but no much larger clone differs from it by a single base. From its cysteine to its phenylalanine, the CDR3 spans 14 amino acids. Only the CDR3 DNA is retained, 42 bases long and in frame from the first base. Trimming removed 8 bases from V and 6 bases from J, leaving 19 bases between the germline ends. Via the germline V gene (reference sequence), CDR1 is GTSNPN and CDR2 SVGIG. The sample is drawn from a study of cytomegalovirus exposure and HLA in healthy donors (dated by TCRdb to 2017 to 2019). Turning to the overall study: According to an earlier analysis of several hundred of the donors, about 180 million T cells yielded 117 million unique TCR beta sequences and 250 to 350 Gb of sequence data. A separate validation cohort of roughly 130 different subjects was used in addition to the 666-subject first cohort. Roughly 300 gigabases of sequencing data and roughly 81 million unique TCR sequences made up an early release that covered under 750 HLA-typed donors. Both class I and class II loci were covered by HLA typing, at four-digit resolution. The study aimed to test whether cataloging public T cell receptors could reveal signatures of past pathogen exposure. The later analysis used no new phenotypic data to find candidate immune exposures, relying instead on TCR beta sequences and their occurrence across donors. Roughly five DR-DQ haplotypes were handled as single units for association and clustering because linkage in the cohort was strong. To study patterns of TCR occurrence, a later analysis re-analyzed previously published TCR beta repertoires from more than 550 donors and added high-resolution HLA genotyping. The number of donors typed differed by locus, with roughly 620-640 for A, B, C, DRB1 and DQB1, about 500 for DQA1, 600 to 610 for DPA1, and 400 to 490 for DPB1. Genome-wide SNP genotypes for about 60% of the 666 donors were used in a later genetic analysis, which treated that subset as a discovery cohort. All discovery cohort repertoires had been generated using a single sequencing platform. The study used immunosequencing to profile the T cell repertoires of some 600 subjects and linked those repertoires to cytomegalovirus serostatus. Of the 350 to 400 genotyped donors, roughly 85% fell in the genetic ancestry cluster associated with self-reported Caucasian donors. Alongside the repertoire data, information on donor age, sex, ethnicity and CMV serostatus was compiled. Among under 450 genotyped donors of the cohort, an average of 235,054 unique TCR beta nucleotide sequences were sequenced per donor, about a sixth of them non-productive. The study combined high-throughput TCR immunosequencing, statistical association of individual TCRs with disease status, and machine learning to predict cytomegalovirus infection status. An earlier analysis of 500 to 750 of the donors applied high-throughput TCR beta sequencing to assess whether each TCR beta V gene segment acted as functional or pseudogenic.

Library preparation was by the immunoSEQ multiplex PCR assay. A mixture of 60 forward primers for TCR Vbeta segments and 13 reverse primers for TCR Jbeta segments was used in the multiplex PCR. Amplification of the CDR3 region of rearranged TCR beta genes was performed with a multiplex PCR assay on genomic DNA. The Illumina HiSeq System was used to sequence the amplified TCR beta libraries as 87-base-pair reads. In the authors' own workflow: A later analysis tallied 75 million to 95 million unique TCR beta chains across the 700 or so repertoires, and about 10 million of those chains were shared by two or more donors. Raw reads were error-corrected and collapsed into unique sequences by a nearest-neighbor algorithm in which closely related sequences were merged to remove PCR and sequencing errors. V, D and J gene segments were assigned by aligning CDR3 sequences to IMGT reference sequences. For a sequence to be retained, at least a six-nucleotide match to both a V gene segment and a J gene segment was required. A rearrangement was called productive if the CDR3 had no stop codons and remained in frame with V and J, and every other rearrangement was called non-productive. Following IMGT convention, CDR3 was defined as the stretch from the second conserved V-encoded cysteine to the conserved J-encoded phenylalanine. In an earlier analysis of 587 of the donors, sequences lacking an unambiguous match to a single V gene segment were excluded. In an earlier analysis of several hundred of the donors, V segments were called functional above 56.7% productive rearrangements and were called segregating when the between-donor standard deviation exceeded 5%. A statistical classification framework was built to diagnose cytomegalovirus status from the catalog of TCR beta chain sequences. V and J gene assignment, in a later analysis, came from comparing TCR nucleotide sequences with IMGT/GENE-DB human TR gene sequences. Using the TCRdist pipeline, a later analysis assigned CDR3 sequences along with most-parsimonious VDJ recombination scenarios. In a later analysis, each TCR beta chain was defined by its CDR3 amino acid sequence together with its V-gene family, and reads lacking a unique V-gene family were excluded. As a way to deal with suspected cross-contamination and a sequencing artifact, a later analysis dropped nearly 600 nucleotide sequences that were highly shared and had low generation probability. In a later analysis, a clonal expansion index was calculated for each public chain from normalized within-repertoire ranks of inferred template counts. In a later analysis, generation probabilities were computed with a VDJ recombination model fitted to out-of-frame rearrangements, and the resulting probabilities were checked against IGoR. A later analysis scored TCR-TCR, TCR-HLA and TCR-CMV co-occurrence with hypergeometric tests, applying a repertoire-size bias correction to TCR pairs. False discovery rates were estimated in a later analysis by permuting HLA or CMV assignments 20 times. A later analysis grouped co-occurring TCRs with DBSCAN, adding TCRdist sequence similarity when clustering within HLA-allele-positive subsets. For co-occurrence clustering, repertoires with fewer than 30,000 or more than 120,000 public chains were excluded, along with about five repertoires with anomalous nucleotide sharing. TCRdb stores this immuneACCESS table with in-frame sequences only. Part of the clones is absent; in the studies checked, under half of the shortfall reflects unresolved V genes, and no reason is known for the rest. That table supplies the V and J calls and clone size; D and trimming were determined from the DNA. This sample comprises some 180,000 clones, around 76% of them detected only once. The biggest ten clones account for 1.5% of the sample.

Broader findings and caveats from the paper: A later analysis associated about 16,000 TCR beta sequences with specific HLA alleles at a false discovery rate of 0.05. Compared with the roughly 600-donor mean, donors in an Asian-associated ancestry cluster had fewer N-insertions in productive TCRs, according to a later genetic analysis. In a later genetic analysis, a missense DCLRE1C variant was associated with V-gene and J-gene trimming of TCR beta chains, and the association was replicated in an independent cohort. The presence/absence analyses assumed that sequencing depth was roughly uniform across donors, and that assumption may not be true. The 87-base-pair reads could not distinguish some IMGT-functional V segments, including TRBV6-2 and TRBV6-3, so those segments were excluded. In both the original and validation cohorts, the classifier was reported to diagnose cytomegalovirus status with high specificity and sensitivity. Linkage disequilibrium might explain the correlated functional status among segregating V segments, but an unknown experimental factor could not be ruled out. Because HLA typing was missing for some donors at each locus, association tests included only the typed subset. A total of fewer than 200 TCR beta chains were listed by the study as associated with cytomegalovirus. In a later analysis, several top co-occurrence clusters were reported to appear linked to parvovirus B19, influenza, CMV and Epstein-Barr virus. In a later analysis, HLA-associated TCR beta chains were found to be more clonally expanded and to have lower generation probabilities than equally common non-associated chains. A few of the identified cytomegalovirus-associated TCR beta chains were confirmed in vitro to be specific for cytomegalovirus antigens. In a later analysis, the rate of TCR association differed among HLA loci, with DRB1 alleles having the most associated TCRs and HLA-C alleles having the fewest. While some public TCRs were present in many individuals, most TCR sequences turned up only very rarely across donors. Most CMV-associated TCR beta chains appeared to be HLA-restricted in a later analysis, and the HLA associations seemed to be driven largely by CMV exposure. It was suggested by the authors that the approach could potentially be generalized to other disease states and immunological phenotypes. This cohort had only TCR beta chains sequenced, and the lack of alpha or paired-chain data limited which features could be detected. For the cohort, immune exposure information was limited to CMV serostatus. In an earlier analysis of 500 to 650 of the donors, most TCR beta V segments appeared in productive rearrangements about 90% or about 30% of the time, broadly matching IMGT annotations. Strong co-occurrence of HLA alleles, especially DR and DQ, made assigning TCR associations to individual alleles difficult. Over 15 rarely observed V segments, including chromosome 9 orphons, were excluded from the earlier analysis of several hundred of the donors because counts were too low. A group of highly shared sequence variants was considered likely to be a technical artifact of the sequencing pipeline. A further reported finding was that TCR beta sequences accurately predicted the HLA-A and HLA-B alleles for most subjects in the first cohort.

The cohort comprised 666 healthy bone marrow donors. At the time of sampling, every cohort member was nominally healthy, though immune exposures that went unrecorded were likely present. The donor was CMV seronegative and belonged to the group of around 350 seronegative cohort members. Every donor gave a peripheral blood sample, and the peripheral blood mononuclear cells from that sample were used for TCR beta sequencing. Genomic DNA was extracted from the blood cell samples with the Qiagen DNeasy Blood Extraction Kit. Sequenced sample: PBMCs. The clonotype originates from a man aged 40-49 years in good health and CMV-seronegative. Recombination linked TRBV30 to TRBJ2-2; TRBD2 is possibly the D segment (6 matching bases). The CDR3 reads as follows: CARGPTRSPGELFF. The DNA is TGTGCCCGGGGACCGACTAGGAGCCCCGGGGAGCTGTTTTTT.